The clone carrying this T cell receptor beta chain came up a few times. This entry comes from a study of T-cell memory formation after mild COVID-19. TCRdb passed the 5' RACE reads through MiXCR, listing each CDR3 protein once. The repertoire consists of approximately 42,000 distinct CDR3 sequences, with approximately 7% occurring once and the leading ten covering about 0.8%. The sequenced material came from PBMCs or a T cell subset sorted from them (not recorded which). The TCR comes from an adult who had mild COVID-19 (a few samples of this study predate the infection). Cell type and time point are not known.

CDR3 amino acids: CASSIGDSTDTQYF. The CDR3 bases are TGTGCCAGTAGTATAGGGGACAGCACAGATACGCAGTATTTT. V usage is TRBV19 and J usage is TRBJ2-3; TRBD1 or TRBD2 may be the D gene (5 bases each). Trimming took off 1 base at V and 0 bases at J, with 5 bases between the two ends. The CDR3 covers 14 residues. Germline lookup yields CDR1 LNHDA and CDR2 SQIVND (reference sequence). The variable domain in full, completed from reference TRBV19 and TRBJ2-3, reads DGGITQSPKYLFRKEGQNVTLSCEQNLNHDAMYWYRQDPGQGLRLIYYSQIVNDFQKGDIAEGYSVSREKKESFPLTVTSAQKNPTAFYLCASSIGDSTDTQYFGPGTRLTVL.